This T cell receptor beta chain was retrieved from a study of cytomegalovirus exposure and HLA in healthy donors. Study-level findings and limits: Highly shared variants forming one cluster were likely a sequencing artifact. As a later analysis showed, a missense DCLRE1C variant was linked to trimming of TCR beta V- and J-genes. V segments that were indistinguishable, TRBV6-2 and TRBV6-3 among them, were omitted from analysis.

No record exists of this donor's CMV serostatus. With 60 Vbeta and 13 Jbeta primers, the PCR was carried out. Profiled with immunoSEQ multiplex PCR; TCRdb holds only in-frame clones, not every one. The sample records roughly 71,000 clones, roughly 81% being singletons. This clone was observed a handful of times. Its antigen is still unknown. CDR1 and CDR2 (germline): GTSNPN, SVGIG (reference sequence). The V end lost 2 bases, the J end lost 6 bases, and 8 bases lay between the germline ends. The CDR3 length is 12 residues. The sample taken for sequencing was PBMCs. This sequence originates from a human donor in good health. V is TRBV30 and J is TRBJ1-5; D is ambiguous. CDR3 in DNA: TGTGCCTGGAGTAGGTGGAGTCAGCCCCAGCATTTT. Protein product: CAWSRWSQPQHF. The full variable domain, completed using reference TRBV30 and TRBJ1-5, is SQTIHQWPATLVQPVGSPLSLECTVEGTSNPNLYWYRQAAGRGLQLLFYSVGIGQISSEVPQNLSASRPQDRQFILSSKKLLLSDSGFYLCAWSRWSQPQHFGDGTRLSIL.